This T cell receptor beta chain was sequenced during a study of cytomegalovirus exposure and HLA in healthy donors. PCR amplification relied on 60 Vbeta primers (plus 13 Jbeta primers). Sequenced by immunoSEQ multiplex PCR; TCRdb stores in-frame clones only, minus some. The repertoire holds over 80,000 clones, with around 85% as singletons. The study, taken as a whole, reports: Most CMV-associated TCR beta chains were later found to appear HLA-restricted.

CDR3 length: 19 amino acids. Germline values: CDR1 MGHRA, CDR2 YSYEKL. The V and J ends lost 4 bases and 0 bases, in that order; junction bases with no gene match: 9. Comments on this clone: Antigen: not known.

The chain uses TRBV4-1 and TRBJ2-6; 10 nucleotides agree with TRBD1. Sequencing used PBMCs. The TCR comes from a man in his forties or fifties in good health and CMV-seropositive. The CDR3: CASSRQARQGASGANVLTF. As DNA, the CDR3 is TGCGCCAGCAGCCGACAGGCGAGACAGGGGGCCTCTGGGGCCAACGTCCTGACTTTC.